This TCR beta chain was identified in a study of blood T cell repertoires in COVID-19. Overall study context: From T cells, B-cell-depleted T cells, or PBMCs came the material, which was cDNA or gDNA.

Germline V gives CDR1 KGHSH, CDR2 LQKENI. The J segment lost 2 bases and the V segment lost 3 bases, leaving 10 bases of the junction unmatched. The CDR3 runs to 18 residues. In terms of age and location, participants ranged from roughly 18 to 100 years and lived in 24 US areas. Cohorts were determined from participant-reported clinical history. Authors' methods: The authors estimated nucleated cell counts from reference gene primer amplification. TCRdb keeps only in-frame clones here, not all; method: immunoSEQ multiplex PCR. The V and J calls and the clone size are those of that table, but D and trimming were determined from the DNA. The sample carries 82,000 or so clones, roughly 90% recorded once.

The TCR sequence derives from a woman aged 50 to 65 with acute COVID-19. The V call is TRBV18, the J call TRBJ1-5, with TRBD1 matching over 10 bases. Sequencing was carried out using PBMCs or T cells enriched from blood (not recorded which). The CDR3 DNA sequence: TGTGCCAGCTCACCGGGGACAGGGGAGGAATGGGGCAATCAGCCCCAGCATTTT. Its translation: CASSPGTGEEWGNQPQHF.